This TCR beta chain was obtained from a study of OX40 agonist ivuxolimab in advanced cancers. Regarding the complete study: Ivuxolimab was an agonistic, fully human IgG2 monoclonal antibody directed against OX40 (CD134), a costimulatory receptor. Intravenous ivuxolimab was administered to patients every 2 weeks at six dose levels: 0.01, 0.1, 0.3, 1.5, 3 and 10 mg/kg. Among the 52 dose-escalation patients, 19 had hepatocellular carcinoma, around 15 melanoma, 9 renal cell carcinoma and 9 head and neck cancer. A male proportion of around 81% and a mean age of roughly 55 years, ranging from roughly 20 to 80, were recorded for the dose-escalation cohort. Patients were allowed to have had prior anti-PD-1, anti-PD-L1 or anti-CTLA-4 therapy, and about 40% of the dose-escalation patients had been treated with checkpoint inhibitors. Partial responses occurred in three dose-escalation patients: two with cutaneous melanoma and one with hepatocellular carcinoma. The purpose of peripheral TCRbeta sequencing was to test whether ivuxolimab changed TCR sequence diversity and led to clonal T-cell expansion. The paper describes the monotherapy dose-escalation part (N ≈ 49 patients) of the phase I trial of ivuxolimab.

What the research found in general, with its limitations: At doses of 0.1 to 3.0 mg/kg, clonal expansion of both CD4+ and CD8+ T cells in blood was seen between baseline and week 6. After ivuxolimab, more expanded clones were found on average in CD8+ T cells than in CD4+ T cells. Low levels of normalized T-cell clonal expansion were also seen in some patients who did not respond. Antigen specificity was not determined for the clonally expanded peripheral T cells. In the 0.1-3.0 mg/kg groups, partial responders were among the patients with the lowest normalized peripheral clonal expansion, particularly in CD8+ T cells.

The trial excluded patients who had a history of autoimmune disease or who were on systemic immunosuppression. Peripheral blood for TCR sequencing was collected from all dose cohorts at baseline, on cycle 4 day 1, and on cycle 7 day 1. The samples were drawn from a first-in-human, open-label, multicenter phase I dose-escalation trial of ivuxolimab. Adults with locally advanced or metastatic head and neck squamous cell, hepatocellular, melanoma or renal cell carcinoma were enrolled in the trial. Before TCR sequencing, CD4+ and CD8+ T cells were separately sorted from peripheral blood. Concerning this clone itself: Its antigen has not been determined. The record has no base qualities; no much larger clone is one base away.

Genomic DNA was extracted from sorted cells for sequencing of the TCRbeta CDR3 region. TCRbeta CDR3 regions were sequenced using the immunoSEQ Assay. TCRdb stores this immuneACCESS table with in-frame sequences only. Part of the clones is absent; in the studies checked, under half of the shortfall reflects unresolved V genes, and no reason is known for the rest. The sample table holds 65,000 to 80,000 clones, of which 85% to 95% were seen once. The top ten clones comprise less than 0.75% of the sample. The germline V gene (reference sequence) yields LNHDA for CDR1 and SQIVND for CDR2. The CDR3 runs 10 residues from the cysteine to the phenylalanine. Kept here is only the CDR3 DNA, which spans 30 bases and is read in frame from base 1. V is clipped by 8 bases and J by 11 bases, and the sequence between their germline boundaries is 12 bases long.

In this chain, TRBV19 is recombined with TRBJ1-1, with the D segment identity uncertain. The sequence was obtained from an adult with an advanced solid tumor such as melanoma, head and neck, liver or kidney cancer. Sequences were derived from CD4+ or CD8+ T cells sorted from blood, sampled in a trial of the OX40 agonist ivuxolimab. The CDR3 sequence is CASRARRAFF. The DNA sequence is TGTGCCAGTCGGGCCCGAAGGGCTTTCTTT.